This T cell receptor (beta chain) was recorded in a study of cytomegalovirus exposure and HLA in healthy donors. Looking at the study overall: The study placed around 80% of its 350 to 450 genotyped donors in the Caucasian-associated ancestry cluster.

This clone was seen a few times. Its antigen remains unknown. Trimming left V 7 bases short and J 0 bases short, with 9 bases between. Germline lookup yields CDR1 LGHNT and CDR2 FRNRAP. CDR3 length: 14 amino acids. Study-wide points: A later analysis reportedly found that, within productive TCRs, an Asian-associated ancestry cluster had fewer N-insertions than the mean observed across the approximately 700 donors. The study recorded 150 to 200 TCR beta chains that were cytomegalovirus-associated. Analyzed later, most CMV-associated TCR beta chains appeared HLA-restricted.

This PCR relied on a set of 60 Vbeta primers and 13 Jbeta primers. Clones were read by immunoSEQ multiplex PCR, and TCRdb kept only the in-frame ones, dropping some. The sample contains fewer than 150,000 clones, more than 60% of which appear only once. This chain joins TRBV12-5 and TRBJ2-2; maybe TRBD1 (5 bases). What was sequenced was PBMCs. The source of this sequence is a male donor in good health and CMV-seronegative. CDR3 DNA: TGTGCTAGTGCCACGACAGCGAACACCGGGGAGCTGTTTTTT. This encodes CASATTANTGELFF.